The 10 T cell receptor beta chains listed next were all sequenced from one sample in a study of T cell responses to AZD1222 COVID-19 vaccine. Generated by immunoSEQ multiplex PCR, the TCRdb table keeps only in-frame clones and is missing some. The sample records around 130,000 clones, over 90% being singletons. The input for sequencing was peripheral blood, taken on day 0 of AZD1222 vaccination. These receptor sequences come from an adult in good health.

This chain joins TRBV21-1 and TRBJ2-1. TRBV21-1 is listed as a pseudogene. The CDR3 is 13 residues long. The CDR3 nucleotides read TGTGCCAGCAGCAACCGCAGGGGAGGTGAGCAGTTCTTC. This gives the protein CASSNRRGGEQFF.

The chain combines TRBV6-1 with TRBJ1-4; 9 bases are shared with TRBD1. The junction had 6 bases not matched to a gene; V was cut back by 1 base and J by 12 bases. Germline loops: CDR1 MNHNS, CDR2 SASEGT. The CDR3 has 14 residues. The CDR3 nucleotides are TGTGCCAGCAGTGAAGGACAGGGGGATTTAGAACTGTTTTTT. Protein: CASSEGQGDLELFF.

The chain employs TRBV7-9 and TRBJ2-6; 7 bases are shared with TRBD2. The J segment lost 0 bases and the V segment lost 6 bases, leaving 5 bases of the junction unmatched. Germline V gene data show CDR1 as SEHNR and CDR2 as FQNEAQ (reference sequence). The CDR3 has 16 amino acids. The CDR3 here is CASRDGGSSGANVLTF. CDR3 sequence (DNA): TGTGCCAGCAGGGACGGGGGGAGCTCTGGGGCCAACGTCCTGACTTTC.

The rearrangement links TRBV5-3 to TRBJ2-2, with D perhaps matching TRBD1 or TRBD2 (6 bases each). TRBV5-3 has ORF status, its function being uncertain. The V and J ends lost 4 bases and 0 bases respectively, with 13 bases between them. The CDR3 contains 16 residues. The CDR3 DNA follows: TGTGCCAGAAGCGCGGGACATATATCGAACACCGGGGAGCTGTTTTTT. This sequence encodes CARSAGHISNTGELFF.

V and J are TRBV30 and TRBJ2-3, with D possibly being TRBD2 (5 bases). This CDR3 is built from 14 residues. Per the germline V gene, CDR1 is GTSNPN and CDR2 is SVGIG (reference sequence). V was cut by 0 bases and J by 3 bases, with 10 bases left in between. The CDR3 DNA sequence: TGTGCCTGGAGTGTCGCGCGGAGGACAGATACGCAGTATTTT. Translation: CAWSVARRTDTQYF. Full variable domain (rest looked up from reference TRBV30 and TRBJ2-3): SQTIHQWPATLVQPVGSPLSLECTVEGTSNPNLYWYRQAAGRGLQLLFYSVGIGQISSEVPQNLSASRPQDRQFILSSKKLLLSDSGFYLCAWSVARRTDTQYFGPGTRLTVL.

This chain joins TRBV6-5 and TRBJ1-6; unclear D gene. The V end lost 5 bases, the J end lost 9 bases, and 8 bases lay between the germline ends. Per germline, CDR1 MNHEY and CDR2 SVGAGI. This CDR3 region has 12 residues. The CDR3 coding sequence is TGTGCCAGCAGTCCGTACGGTTCACCCCTCCACTTT. Its protein product is CASSPYGSPLHF.

The chain links TRBV15 to TRBJ1-2; D may be TRBD1 (5 bases). The CDR3 is 16 residues long. The germline CDR1 and CDR2 sequences are LNHNV and YYDKDF (reference sequence). Trimming stripped 2 bases from V and 8 bases from J, with 21 bases between. This CDR3 reads CATSRNFRDRFFGYTF. The CDR3, as DNA: TGTGCCACCAGCAGAAATTTCCGGGACCGTTTTTTCGGCTACACCTTC.

This clone was counted a few times. This chain uses TRBV18 with TRBJ1-4; D is unresolved. The germline V gene encodes CDR1 KGHSH and CDR2 LQKENI. The CDR3 is 13 residues long. V was pared by 3 bases and J by 6 bases, with 8 bases between. CDR3 in amino acids: CASSPGMYEKLFF. The DNA for the CDR3 is TGTGCCAGCTCACCGGGCATGTATGAAAAACTGTTTTTT.

This clone was seen once. The rearrangement links TRBV12-3 or TRBV12-4 to TRBJ1-1; TRBD1 matches 7 bases. The CDR3 is made up of 13 amino acids. The ends lost 6 bases at V and 1 base at J; junction bases unmatched: 2. The CDR3 nucleotides are TGTGCCAGCAGGCCAGGGGGGAACACTGAAGCTTTCTTT. Residues: CASRPGGNTEAFF.

This sequence joins TRBV3-1 (or the pseudogene TRBV3-2) and TRBJ2-3, with D possibly TRBD2 on 5 matching bases. This CDR3 contains 14 residues. Germline CDR1 and CDR2: LGHDT and YNNKEL (reference sequence). Trimming cost V 0 bases and J 4 bases, with 8 bases left between them. DNA for the CDR3: TGTGCCAGCAGCCAAGATCTGAGGGCAGATACGCAGTATTTT. It is translated as CASSQDLRADTQYF.